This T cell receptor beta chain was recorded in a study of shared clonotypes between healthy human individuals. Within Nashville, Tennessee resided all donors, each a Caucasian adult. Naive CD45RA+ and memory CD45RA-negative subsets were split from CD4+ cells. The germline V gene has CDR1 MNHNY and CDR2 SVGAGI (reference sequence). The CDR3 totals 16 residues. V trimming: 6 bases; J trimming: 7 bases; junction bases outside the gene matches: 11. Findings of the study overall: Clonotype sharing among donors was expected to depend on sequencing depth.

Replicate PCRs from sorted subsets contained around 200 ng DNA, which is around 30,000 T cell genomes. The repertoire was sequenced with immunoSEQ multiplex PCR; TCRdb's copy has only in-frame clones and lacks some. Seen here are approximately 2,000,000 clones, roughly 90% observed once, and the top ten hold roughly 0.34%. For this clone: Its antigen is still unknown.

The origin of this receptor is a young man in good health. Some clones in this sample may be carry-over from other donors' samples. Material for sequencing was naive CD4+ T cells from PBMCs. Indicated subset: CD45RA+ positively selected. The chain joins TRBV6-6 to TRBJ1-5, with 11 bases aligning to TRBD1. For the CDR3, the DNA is TGTGCCAGCAGCCGAGGACAGGGGGCTTTCGGACAGCCCCAGCATTTT. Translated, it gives CASSRGQGAFGQPQHF.